This T cell receptor beta chain was captured in a study of identical twins. The study, taken as a whole, reports: Beta out-of-frame sequences displayed a weaker excess of sharing between twins. Some out-of-frame alpha sequences were shared by twins, and these showed excess low generation probability.

A universal primer site was added by template switching, and unique molecular identifiers were carried by the cDNA. TCRdb called the 5' RACE reads again in MiXCR, with one record for every CDR3 protein. The data contain some 460,000 distinct CDR3 sequences, approximately 14% of them singletons. With 7 bases removed from V and 2 bases from J, the gap between germline ends came to 9 bases. CDR3 size: 13 residues. Germline-derived CDR1 and CDR2 are SGHTA and FQGNSA. As for this clonotype: Its target is unknown.

This sample was also put to use in a study of yellow fever vaccine responses in identical twins.

Material for sequencing was CD4+ T cells sorted from blood. The clonotype originates from a woman aged 18 to 35 in good health. The chain recombines TRBV7-2 with TRBJ2-1; maybe TRBD2 (6 bases). The CDR3 DNA is TGTGCCAGCACGACTAGAACCTACAATGAGCAGTTCTTC. The encoded protein is CASTTRTYNEQFF.